Each of the 5 T cell receptor beta chains below was sequenced from the same sample in a study of spatial heterogeneity in lung cancer. This sample's time point: sample taken at primary tumor resection. Extraction of whole RNA from tumor, nontumor lung or frozen PBMC preceded unsorted sequencing. TCRdb reprocessed the 5' RACE reads via MiXCR and lists one record per CDR3 protein. The sample lists approximately 52,000 distinct CDR3 sequences, over 5.5% occurring once. The sequenced sample was PBMCs, obtained at surgery. These receptors originate from a female donor with early-stage non-small cell lung cancer.

This clonotype was counted a few times. The chain has TRBV4-2 and TRBJ2-7; D is possibly TRBD2 (6 bases). V was trimmed by 1 base and J by 5 bases, leaving 12 bases between them. The CDR3 runs to 14 residues. Germline-derived CDR1 and CDR2 are LGHNA and YNFKEQ. CDR3 nucleotides: TGTGCCAGCAGCCAAGGGGACTCGGGCGACGAGCAGTACTTC. Encoded protein: CASSQGDSGDEQYF.

This clonotype was counted ten times or more. The V call is TRBV29-1, the J call TRBJ2-7; 9 nucleotides line up with TRBD1. Germline V CDR1 and CDR2: SQVTM, ANQGSEA. After removal of 4 bases from V and 2 bases from J, the junction contained 3 bases not matched to a gene. The CDR3 sequence is 13 residues long. In nucleotides, the CDR3 is TGCAGCGTTGTAAGACAGGGGGCCTACGAGCAGTACTTC. Its protein product is CSVVRQGAYEQYF.

The chain carries TRBV24-1 and TRBJ2-1, with D hard to call. The CDR3 extends over 18 amino acids. Between the trimmed V and J ends, which lost 6 bases and 7 bases, there was a span of 27 bases. Germline CDR1 and CDR2: KGHDR and SFDVKD. CDR3 bases: TGTGCCACCAGTAATCTTGCGCGCTACTTGAGGATCCCGAATGAGCAGTTCTTC. Translation: CATSNLARYLRIPNEQFF.

This clonotype has ten or more counts. The chain employs TRBV12-3 or TRBV12-4 and TRBJ2-5, with 7 bases matching TRBD1. The CDR3 runs to 14 residues. The trim removed 6 bases at V and 5 bases at J, leaving 9 bases unmatched. CDR3 protein: CASRKGQSVETQYF. The CDR3 region has the DNA TGTGCCAGCAGGAAGGGACAGAGTGTGGAGACCCAGTACTTC.

In its sample, this clonotype was seen many times. The chain combines TRBV29-1 with TRBJ2-6, with D perhaps TRBD1 (5 bases). From germline, CDR1 is SQVTM and CDR2 ANQGSEA. This CDR3 contains 11 residues. The CDR3: CGQTVGNVLTF. For the CDR3, the DNA is TGCGGCCAGACAGTTGGCAACGTCCTGACTTTC.